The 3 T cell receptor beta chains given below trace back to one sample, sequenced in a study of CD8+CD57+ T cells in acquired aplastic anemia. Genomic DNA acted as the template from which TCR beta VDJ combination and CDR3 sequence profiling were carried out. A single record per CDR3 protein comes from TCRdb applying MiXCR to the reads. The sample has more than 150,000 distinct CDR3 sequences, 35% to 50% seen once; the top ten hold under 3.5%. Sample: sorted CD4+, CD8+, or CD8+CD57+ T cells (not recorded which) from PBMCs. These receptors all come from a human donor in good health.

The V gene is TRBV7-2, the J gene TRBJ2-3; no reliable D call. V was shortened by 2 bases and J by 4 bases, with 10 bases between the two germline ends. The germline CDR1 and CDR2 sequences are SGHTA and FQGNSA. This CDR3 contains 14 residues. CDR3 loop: CASSLNGRADTQYF. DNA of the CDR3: TGTGCCAGCAGCTTAAATGGACGGGCAGATACGCAGTATTTT.

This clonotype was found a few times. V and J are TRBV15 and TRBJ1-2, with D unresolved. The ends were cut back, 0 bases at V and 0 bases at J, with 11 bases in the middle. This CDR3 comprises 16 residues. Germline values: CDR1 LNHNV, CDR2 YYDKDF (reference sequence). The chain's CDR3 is CATSRELGIANYGYTF. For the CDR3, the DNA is TGTGCCACCAGCAGAGAATTGGGGATAGCTAACTATGGCTACACCTTC.

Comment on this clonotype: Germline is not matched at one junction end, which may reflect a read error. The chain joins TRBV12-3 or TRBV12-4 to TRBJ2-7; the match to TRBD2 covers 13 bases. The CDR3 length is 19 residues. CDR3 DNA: TGTGCCAGCAGTCTCAACAGACTAGCGGGAGGTTCCCGAGCCTACGAGCGGTACTTC. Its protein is CASSLNRLAGGSRAYERYF.